A selection of T cell receptor beta chains follows, all from one sample in a study of a mutant IDH1 vaccine in newly diagnosed glioma. The table came from immunoSEQ multiplex PCR; TCRdb's copy has only in-frame clones and leaves some out. In the table there are about 60,000 clones, 84% of which are singletons. These receptors' targets are unknown. Sequenced here: PBMCs, sampled from a glioma patient whose treatment included an IDH1 peptide vaccine. Receptors were obtained from a man between 25 and 39 years old with glioma. Both conserved end residues are part of each CDR3. The D gene is left open where the match is weak. A clone size is listed for some rows: how often the clone was seen (once, few, many), or a class if it is expanded.

>NA|TRBV20-1|TRBJ2-7|once
CSADVGYEQYF
TGCAGTGCTGATGTAGGGTACGAGCAGTACTTC
>NA|TRBV7-3|TRBJ2-3|NA
CASSSNRDGGTDTQYF
TGTGCCAGCAGCTCAAACCGGGACGGAGGCACAGATACGCAGTATTTT
>NA|TRBV5-4|TRBJ1-2|NA
CASSLKIDNYGYTF
TGTGCCAGCAGCTTGAAAATAGACAACTATGGCTACACCTTC
>NA|TRBV28|TRBJ1-2|NA
CASRRLPGVGGYTF
TGTGCCAGCAGACGCCTTCCAGGGGTGGGTGGCTACACCTTC
>TRBD2|TRBV7-9|TRBJ2-5|NA
CASSRRGSGAETQYF
TGTGCCAGCAGCAGGCGCGGGAGTGGCGCGGAGACCCAGTACTTC
>TRBD1|TRBV29-1|TRBJ1-4|NA
CSVGAGGEKLFF
TGCAGCGTTGGGGCAGGGGGGGAAAAACTGTTTTTT
>TRBD2|TRBV4-1|TRBJ2-1|NA
CASSHDRAGGINEQFF
TGCGCCAGCAGCCATGATCGAGCGGGAGGTATAAATGAGCAGTTCTTC
>TRBD1|TRBV9|TRBJ2-7|NA
CASSARTGDEQYF
TGTGCCAGCAGCGCCCGGACAGGGGACGAGCAGTACTTC
>TRBD1|TRBV7-2|TRBJ1-2|NA
CASSSRQGVDAYGYTF
TGTGCCAGCAGCTCCCGACAGGGAGTTGACGCCTATGGCTACACCTTC
>NA|TRBV27|TRBJ1-3|few
CASLPSVNTIYF
TGTGCCAGCCTTCCCTCCGTAAACACCATATATTTT
>NA|TRBV6-1|TRBJ2-7|NA
CASTLNWGVVEQYF
TGTGCCAGCACCCTAAACTGGGGGGTGGTCGAGCAGTACTTC
>TRBD1|TRBV15|TRBJ1-4|NA
CATSTGGGKLFF
TGTGCCACCAGCACAGGGGGTGGGAAACTGTTTTTT
>TRBD2|TRBV5-1|TRBJ2-1|NA
CASSPGGTYNEQFF
TGCGCCAGCAGCCCGGGAGGGACCTACAATGAGCAGTTCTTC
>NA|TRBV28|TRBJ1-5|NA
CASSLVQHNQPQHF
TGTGCCAGCAGTTTGGTCCAGCACAATCAGCCCCAGCATTTT
>TRBD1|TRBV25-1|TRBJ1-5|medium-sized
CASSESCGTGRNQPQHF
TGTGCCAGCAGTGAAAGTTGTGGGACAGGGCGTAATCAGCCCCAGCATTTT
>NA|TRBV10-3|TRBJ2-6|once
CASSTGIGSGANVLTF
TGTGCCAGCTCGACGGGGATAGGGTCTGGGGCCAACGTCCTGACTTTC
>TRBD1|TRBV18|TRBJ1-3|NA
CASSPEGGPRNTIYF
TGTGCCAGCTCACCAGAAGGGGGCCCAAGAAACACCATATATTTT
>TRBD1|TRBV9|TRBJ2-7|NA
CASSVRTGNEQYF
TGTGCCAGCAGCGTCCGGACAGGGAACGAGCAGTACTTC